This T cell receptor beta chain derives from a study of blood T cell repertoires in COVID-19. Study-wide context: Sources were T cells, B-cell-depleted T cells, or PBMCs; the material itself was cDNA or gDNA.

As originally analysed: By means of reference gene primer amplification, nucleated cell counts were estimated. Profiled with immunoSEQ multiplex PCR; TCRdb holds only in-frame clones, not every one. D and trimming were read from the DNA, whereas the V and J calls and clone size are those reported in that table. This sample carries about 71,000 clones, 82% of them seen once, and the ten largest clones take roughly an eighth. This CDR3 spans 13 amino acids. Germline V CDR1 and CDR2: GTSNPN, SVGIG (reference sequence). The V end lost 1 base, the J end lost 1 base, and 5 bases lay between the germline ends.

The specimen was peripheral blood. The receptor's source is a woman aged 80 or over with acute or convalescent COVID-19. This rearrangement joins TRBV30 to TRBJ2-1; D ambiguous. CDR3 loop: CAWSGRSYNEQFF. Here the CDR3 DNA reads TGTGCCTGGAGTGGCAGGTCCTACAATGAGCAGTTCTTC.